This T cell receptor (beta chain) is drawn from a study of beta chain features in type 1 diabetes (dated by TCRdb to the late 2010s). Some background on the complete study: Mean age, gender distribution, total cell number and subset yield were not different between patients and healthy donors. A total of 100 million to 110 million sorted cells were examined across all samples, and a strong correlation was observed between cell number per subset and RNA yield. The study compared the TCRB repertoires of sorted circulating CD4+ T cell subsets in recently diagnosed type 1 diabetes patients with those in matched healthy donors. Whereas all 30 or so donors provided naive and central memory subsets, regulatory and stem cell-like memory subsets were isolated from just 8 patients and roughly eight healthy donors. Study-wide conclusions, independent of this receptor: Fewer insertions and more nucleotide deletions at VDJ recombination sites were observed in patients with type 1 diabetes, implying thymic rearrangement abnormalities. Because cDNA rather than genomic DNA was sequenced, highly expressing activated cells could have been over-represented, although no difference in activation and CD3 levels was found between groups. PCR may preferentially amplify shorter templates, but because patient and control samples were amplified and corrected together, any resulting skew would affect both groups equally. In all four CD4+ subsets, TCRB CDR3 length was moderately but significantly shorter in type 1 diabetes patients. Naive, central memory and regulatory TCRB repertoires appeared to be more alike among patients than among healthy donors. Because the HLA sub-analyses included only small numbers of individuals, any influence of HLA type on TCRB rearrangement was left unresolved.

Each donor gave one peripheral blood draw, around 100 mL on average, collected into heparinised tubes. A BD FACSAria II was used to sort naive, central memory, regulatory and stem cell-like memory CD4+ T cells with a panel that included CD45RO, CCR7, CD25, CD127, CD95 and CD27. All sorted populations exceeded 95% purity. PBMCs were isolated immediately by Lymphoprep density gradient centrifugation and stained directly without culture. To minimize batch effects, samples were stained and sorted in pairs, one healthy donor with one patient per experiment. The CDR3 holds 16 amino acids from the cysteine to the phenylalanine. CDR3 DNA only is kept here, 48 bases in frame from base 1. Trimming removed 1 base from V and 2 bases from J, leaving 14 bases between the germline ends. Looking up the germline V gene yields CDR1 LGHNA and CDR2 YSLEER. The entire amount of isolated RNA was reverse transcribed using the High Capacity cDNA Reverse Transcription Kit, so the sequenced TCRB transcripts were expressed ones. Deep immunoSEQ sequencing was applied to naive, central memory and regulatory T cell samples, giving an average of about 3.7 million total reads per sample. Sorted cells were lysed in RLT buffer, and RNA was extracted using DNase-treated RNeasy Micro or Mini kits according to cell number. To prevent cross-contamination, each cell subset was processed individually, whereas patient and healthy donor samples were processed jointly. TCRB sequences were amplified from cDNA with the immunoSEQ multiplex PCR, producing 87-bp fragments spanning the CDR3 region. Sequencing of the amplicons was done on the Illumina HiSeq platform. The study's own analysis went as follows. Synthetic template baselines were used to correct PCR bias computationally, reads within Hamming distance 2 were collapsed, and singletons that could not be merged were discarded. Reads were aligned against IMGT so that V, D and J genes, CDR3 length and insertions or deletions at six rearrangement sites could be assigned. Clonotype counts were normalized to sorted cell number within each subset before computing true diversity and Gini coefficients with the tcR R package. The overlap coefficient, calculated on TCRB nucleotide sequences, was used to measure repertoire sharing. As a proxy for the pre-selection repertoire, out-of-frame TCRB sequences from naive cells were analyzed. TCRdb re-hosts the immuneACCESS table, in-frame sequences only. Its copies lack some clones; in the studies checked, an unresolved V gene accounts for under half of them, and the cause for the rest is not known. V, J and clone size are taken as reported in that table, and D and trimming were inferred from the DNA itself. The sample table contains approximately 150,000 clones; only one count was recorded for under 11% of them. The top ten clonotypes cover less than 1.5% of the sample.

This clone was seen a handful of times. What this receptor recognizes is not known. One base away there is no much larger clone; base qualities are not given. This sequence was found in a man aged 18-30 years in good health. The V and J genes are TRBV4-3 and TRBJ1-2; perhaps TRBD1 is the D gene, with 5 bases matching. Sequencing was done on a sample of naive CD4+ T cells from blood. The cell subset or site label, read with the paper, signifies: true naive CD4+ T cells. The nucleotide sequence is TGCGCCAGCAGCCAAGTAGCCGGACAACGCAACTATGGCTACACCTTC. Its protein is CASSQVAGQRNYGYTF.